This T cell receptor (beta chain) comes out of a study of cytomegalovirus exposure and HLA in healthy donors. Study outcomes and limitations: Most subjects had HLA-A and HLA-B alleles reportedly predicted accurately by TCR beta sequences. A later analysis found common viral pathogens apparently linked to several of the most significant clusters.

CDR1 and CDR2 from the germline V gene are MNHEY and SMNVEV (reference sequence). The CDR3 totals 12 residues. The ends were cut back, 3 bases at V and 5 bases at J, with 2 bases in the middle. With 60 Vbeta and 13 Jbeta primers, the PCR was carried out. Some clones are missing from TCRdb's copy, which holds only in-frame ones; the method was immunoSEQ multiplex PCR. The repertoire table contains about 160,000 clones. Concerning this clone itself: What it binds is not known.

Sequencing was carried out using PBMCs. The rearrangement links TRBV27 to TRBJ1-6; the D is unclear. The receptor was isolated from a woman aged 55-69 years in good health and CMV-seronegative. The CDR3 region is CASSFNNSPLHF. The DNA of the CDR3 is TGTGCCAGCAGTTTTAATAATTCACCCCTCCACTTT.